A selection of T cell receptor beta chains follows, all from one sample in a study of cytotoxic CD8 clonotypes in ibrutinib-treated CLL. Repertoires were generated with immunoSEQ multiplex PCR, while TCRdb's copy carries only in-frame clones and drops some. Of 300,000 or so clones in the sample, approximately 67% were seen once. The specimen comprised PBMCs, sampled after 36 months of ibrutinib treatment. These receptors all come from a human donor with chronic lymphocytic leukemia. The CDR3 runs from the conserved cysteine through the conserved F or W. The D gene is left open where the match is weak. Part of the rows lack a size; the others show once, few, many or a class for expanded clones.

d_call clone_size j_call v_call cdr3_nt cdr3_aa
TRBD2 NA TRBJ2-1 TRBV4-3 TGCGCCAGCCGCCCCGGGGGAGGGGATTACAATGAGCAGTTCTTC CASRPGGGDYNEQFF
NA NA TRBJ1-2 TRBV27 TGTGCCAGCAGTTTCTCCCTGGCGGACTATGGCTACACCTTC CASSFSLADYGYTF
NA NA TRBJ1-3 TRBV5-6 TGTGCCAGCAGCTTTAGAGGTCCAGGAAACACCATATATTTT CASSFRGPGNTIYF
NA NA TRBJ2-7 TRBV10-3 TGTGCCATCAGTGGGGGAGCTAGCTCCTACGAGCAGTACTTC CAISGGASSYEQYF
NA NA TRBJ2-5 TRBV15 TGTGCCACCAGCAGAGTAGCGAGGGGTCAAGAGACCCAGTACTTC CATSRVARGQETQYF
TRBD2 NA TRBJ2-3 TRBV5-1 TGCGCCAGCAGCTTTAGCGGGAGTAGCACAGATACGCAGTATTTT CASSFSGSSTDTQYF
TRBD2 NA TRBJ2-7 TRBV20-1 TGCAGTGCTGGGGAGGGTGGAAGGCAGTACTTC CSAGEGGRQYF
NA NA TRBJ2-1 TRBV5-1 TGCGCCAGCAGCCCTGGACTGGGTTTAAGTGGGGAGCAGTTCTTC CASSPGLGLSGEQFF
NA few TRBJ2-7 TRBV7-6 TGTGCCAGCAGCTTAGACAGGGTCTACGAGCAGTACTTC CASSLDRVYEQYF
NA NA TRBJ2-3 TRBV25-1 TGTGCCAGCAGTCGGTACTCCCAGATGGATACGCAGTATTTT CASSRYSQMDTQYF
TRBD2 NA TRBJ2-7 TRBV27 TGTGCCAGCAGTTTAACTAGCGGGACCCCCTACGAGCAGTACTTC CASSLTSGTPYEQYF
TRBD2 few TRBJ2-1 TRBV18 TGTGCCAGCTCACCAACAGCCGGGAGGGTCGCCTACAATGAGCAGTTCTTC CASSPTAGRVAYNEQFF
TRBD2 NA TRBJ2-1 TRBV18 TGTGCCAGCTCTTTGGAGCCTAGCGGGAAGGCATATGAGCAGTTCTTC CASSLEPSGKAYEQFF
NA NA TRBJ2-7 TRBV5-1 TGCGCCAGCAGCTATGACACCTTATACGAGCAGTACTTC CASSYDTLYEQYF
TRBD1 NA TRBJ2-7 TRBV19 TGTGCCAGTAGGACCAATGGACAGGGGTCCTACGAGCAGTACTTC CASRTNGQGSYEQYF
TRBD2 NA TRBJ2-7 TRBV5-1 TGCGCCAGCAGCCCTGCTGCCGGGGGGTTTAAGTACGAGCAGTACTTC CASSPAAGGFKYEQYF
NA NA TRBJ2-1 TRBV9 TGTGCCAGCAGCGTATCCGGCCGGGAGTACTACAATGAGCAGTTCTTC CASSVSGREYYNEQFF
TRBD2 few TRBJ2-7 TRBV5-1 TGCGCCAGCAGCTTGGCACTAGCGGGAGTAGCCTACGAGCAGTACTTC CASSLALAGVAYEQYF
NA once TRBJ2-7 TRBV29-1 TGCAGCGTTGAAGGTGGGGGGGCGGGCTACGAGCAGTACTTC CSVEGGGAGYEQYF
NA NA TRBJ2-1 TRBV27 TGTGCCAGCAGACCTTGGGCCTCGGTAAATGAGCAGTTCTTC CASRPWASVNEQFF